This record looks at one T cell receptor beta chain sequence and its context. The data originate from a study of blood T cell repertoires in COVID-19. Original analysis: Reference gene primer amplification yielded estimated nucleated cell counts. The table came from immunoSEQ multiplex PCR; TCRdb's copy has only in-frame clones and leaves some out. The DNA was the basis for D and trimming; V, J and clone size are from that table. Of around 120,000 clones in the sample, 88% are singletons; the top ten hold about 1.5%. Germline loops: CDR1 SGHAT, CDR2 FQNNGV. The V end lost 4 bases, the J end lost 6 bases, and 8 bases lay between the germline ends. The CDR3 contains 12 residues.

The sequencing sample was made of peripheral blood. This chain uses TRBV11-2 with TRBJ2-3; TRBD1 might be the D (5 bases). The clonotype originates from a human donor in a cohort sampled during active COVID-19. The CDR3 DNA follows: TGTGCCAGCAGCTCCAGGGTGGATACGCAGTATTTT. This codes for CASSSRVDTQYF.